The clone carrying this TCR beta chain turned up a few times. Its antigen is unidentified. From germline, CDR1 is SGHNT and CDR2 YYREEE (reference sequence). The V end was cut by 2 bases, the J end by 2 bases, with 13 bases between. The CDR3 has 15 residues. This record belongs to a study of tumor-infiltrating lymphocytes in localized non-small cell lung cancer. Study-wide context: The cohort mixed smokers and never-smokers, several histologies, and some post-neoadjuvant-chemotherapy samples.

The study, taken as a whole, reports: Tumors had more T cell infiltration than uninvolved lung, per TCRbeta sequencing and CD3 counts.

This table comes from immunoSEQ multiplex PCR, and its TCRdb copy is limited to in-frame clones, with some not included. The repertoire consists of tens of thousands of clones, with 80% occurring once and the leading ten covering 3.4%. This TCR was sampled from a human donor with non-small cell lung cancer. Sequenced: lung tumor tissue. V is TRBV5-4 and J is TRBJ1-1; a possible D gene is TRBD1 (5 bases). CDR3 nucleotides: TGTGCCAGCAGCTTCGCTGGGGCGGGCAACACTGAAGCTTTCTTT. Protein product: CASSFAGAGNTEAFF.